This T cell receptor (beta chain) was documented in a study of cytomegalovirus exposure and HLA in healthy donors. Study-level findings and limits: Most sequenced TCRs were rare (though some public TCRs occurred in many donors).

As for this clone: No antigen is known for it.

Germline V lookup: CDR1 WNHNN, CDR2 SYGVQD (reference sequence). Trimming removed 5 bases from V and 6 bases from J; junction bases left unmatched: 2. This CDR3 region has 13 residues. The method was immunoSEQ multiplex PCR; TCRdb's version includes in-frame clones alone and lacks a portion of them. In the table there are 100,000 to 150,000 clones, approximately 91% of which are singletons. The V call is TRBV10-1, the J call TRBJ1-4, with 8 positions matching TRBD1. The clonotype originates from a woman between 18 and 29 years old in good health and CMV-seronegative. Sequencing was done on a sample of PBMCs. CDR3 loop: CASSRGQDEKLFF. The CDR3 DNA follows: TGCGCCAGCAGTAGGGGACAGGATGAAAAACTGTTTTTT.